What follows is one T cell receptor beta chain and its context. It was with a sample-barcoded 5' primer and a J-beta primer mix that a second PCR of roughly 7 to 12 cycles was run. TCRdb used MiXCR to reprocess the 5' RACE reads, holding one entry per CDR3 protein. Counted here are hundreds of thousands of distinct CDR3 sequences, roughly 64% occurring once; the ten biggest clones make up 20% to 25%. The data were taken from a study of blood T cells in healthy people across ages. The V segment lost 4 bases and the J segment 8 bases; nucleotides outside the gene matches: 10. Germline V gene sequence: CDR1 ENHRY, CDR2 SYGVKD. This CDR3 region has 15 residues.

The rearrangement joins TRBV10-3 to TRBJ2-7; 11 nucleotides align to TRBD2. This receptor was taken from a young man in good health. The sequencing input was blood. CDR3 nucleotide sequence: TGTGCCATCAGTGGGCTAGCGGGGGGCCCAGAGAAGCAGTACTTC. Its translation: CAISGLAGGPEKQYF.